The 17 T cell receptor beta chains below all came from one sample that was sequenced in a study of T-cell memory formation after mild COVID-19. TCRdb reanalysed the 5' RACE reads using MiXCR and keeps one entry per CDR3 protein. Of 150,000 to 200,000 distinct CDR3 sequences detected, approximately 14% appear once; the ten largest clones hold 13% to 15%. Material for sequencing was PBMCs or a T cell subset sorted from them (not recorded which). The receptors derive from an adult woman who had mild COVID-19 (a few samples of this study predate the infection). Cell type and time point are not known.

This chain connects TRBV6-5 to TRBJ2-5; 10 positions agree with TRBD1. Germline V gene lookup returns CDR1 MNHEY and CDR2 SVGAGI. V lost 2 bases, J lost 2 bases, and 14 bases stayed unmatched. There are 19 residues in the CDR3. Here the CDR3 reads CASSYEAVGTGESQETQYF. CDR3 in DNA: TGTGCCAGCAGTTACGAAGCGGTTGGGACAGGGGAATCGCAAGAGACCCAGTACTTC.

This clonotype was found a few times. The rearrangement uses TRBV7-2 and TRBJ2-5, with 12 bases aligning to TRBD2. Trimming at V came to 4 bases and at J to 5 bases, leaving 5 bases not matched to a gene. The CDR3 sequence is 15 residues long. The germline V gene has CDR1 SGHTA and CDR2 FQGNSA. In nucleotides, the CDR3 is TGTGCCAGCAGCTCCCAGGGGACTAGCGGGGAGACCCAGTACTTC. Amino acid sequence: CASSSQGTSGETQYF.

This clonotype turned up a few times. The CDR3 region has the DNA TGCGCCAGCAGCCCCCGACGGGGGGAGAACTATGGCTACACCTTC. This codes for CASSPRRGENYGYTF. The chain has TRBV5-1 and TRBJ1-2, with D possibly being TRBD1 (5 bases). The CDR3 length is 15 residues. V lost 4 bases and J 2 bases, leaving 15 bases between the germline ends. Looked up from germline, CDR1 is SGHRS and CDR2 is YFSETQ.

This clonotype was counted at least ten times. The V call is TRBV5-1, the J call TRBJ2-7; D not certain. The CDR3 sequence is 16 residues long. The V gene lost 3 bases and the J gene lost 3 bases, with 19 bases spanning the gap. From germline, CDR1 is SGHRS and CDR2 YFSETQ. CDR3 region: CASSSGLGKSDYEQYF. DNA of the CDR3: TGCGCCAGCAGCTCAGGCTTGGGAAAATCCGACTACGAGCAGTACTTC. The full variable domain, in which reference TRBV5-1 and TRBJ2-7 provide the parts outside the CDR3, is KAGVTQTPRYLIKTRGQQVTLSCSPISGHRSVSWYQQTPGQGLQFLFEYFSETQRNKGNFPGRFSGRQFSNSRSEMNVSTLELGDSALYLCASSSGLGKSDYEQYFGPGTRLTVT.

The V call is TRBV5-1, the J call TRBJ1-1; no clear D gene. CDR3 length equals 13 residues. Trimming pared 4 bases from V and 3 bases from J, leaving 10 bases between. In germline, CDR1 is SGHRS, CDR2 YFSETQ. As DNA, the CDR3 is TGCGCCAGCAGCCCGGGATCTTACACTGAAGCTTTCTTT. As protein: CASSPGSYTEAFF.

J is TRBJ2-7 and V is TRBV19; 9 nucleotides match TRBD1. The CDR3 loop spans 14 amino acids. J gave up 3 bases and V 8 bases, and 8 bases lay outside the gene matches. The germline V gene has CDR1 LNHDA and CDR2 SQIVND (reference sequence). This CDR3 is CASAPGTGSYEQYF. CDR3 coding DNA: TGTGCCAGTGCCCCGGGGACAGGGAGCTACGAGCAGTACTTC. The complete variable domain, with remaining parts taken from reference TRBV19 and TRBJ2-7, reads DGGITQSPKYLFRKEGQNVTLSCEQNLNHDAMYWYRQDPGQGLRLIYYSQIVNDFQKGDIAEGYSVSREKKESFPLTVTSAQKNPTAFYLCASAPGTGSYEQYFGPGTRLTVT.

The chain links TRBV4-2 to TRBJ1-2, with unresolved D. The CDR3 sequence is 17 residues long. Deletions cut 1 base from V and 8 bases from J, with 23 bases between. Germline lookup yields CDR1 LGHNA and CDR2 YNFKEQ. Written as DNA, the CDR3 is TGTGCCAGCAGCCAAGTTGGCGGACCCGTGGGAGTCAAAGGCTACACCTTC. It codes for CASSQVGGPVGVKGYTF.

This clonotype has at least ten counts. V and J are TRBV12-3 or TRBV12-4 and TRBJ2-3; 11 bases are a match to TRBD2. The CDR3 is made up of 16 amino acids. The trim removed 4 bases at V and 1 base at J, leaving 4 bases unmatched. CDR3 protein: CASSWGLAAGTDTQYF. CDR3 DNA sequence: TGTGCCAGCAGTTGGGGACTAGCGGCGGGCACAGATACGCAGTATTTT.

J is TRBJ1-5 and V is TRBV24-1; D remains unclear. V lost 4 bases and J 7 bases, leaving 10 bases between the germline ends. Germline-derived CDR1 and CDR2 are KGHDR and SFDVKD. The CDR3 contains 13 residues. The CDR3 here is CATSDPLGQPQHF. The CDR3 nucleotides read TGTGCCACCAGTGACCCGTTAGGACAGCCCCAGCATTTT.

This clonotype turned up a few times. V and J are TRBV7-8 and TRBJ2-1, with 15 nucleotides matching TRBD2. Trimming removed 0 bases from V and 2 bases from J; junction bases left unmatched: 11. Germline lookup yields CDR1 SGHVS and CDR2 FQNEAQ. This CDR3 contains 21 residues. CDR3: CASSLAWSGTSGRSTYNEQFF. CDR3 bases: TGTGCCAGCAGCTTAGCCTGGAGCGGGACTAGCGGGAGGTCGACCTACAATGAGCAGTTCTTC.

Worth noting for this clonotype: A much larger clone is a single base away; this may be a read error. Here the CDR3 DNA reads TGTGCCAGCAGAACACCCGGGGGGAAAGGCCACACCTTC. It encodes CASRTPGGKGHTF. V is TRBV6-5 and J is TRBJ1-2, with D possibly TRBD1 on 5 matching bases. The CDR3 extends over 13 amino acids. The germline V and J ends were trimmed by 6 bases and 12 bases, with 20 bases remaining between them. Germline V gene lookup returns CDR1 MNHEY and CDR2 SVGAGI.

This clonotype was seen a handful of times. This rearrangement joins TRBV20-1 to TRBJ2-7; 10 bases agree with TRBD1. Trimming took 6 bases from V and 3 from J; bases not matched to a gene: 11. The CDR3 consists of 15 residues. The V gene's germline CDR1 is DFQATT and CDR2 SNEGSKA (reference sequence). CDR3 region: CSAPETGGTVYEQYF. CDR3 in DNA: TGCAGTGCCCCGGAGACAGGGGGCACTGTCTACGAGCAGTACTTC.

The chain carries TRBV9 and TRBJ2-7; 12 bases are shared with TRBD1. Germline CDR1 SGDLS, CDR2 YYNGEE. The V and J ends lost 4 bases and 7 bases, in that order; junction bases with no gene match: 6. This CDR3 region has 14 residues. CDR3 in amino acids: CASSTGQGAREQYF. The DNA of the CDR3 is TGTGCCAGCAGCACGGGACAGGGGGCGAGGGAGCAGTACTTC. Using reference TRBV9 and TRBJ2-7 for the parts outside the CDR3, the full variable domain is DSGVTQTPKHLITATGQRVTLRCSPRSGDLSVYWYQQSLDQGLQFLIQYYNGEERAKGNILERFSAQQFPDLHSELNLSSLELGDSALYFCASSTGQGAREQYFGPGTRLTVT.

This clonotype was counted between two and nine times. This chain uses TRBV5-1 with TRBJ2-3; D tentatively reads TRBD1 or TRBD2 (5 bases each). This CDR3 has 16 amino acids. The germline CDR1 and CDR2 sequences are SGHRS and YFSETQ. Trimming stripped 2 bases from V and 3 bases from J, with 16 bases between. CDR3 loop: CASSLHLEGITDTQYF. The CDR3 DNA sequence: TGCGCCAGCAGCTTACATCTCGAGGGGATAACAGATACGCAGTATTTT.

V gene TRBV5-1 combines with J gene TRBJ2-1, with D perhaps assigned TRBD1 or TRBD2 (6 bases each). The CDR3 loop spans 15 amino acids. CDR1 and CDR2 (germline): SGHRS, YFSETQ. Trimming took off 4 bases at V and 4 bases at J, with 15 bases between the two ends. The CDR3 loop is CASSRMGGDYNEQFF. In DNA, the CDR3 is TGCGCCAGCAGCCGCATGGGGGGCGATTACAATGAGCAGTTCTTC. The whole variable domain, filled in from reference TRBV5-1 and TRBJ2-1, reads KAGVTQTPRYLIKTRGQQVTLSCSPISGHRSVSWYQQTPGQGLQFLFEYFSETQRNKGNFPGRFSGRQFSNSRSEMNVSTLELGDSALYLCASSRMGGDYNEQFFGPGTRLTVL.

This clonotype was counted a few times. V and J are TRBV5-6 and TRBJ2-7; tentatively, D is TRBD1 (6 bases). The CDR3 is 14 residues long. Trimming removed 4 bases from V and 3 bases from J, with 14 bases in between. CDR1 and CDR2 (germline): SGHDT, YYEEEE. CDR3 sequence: CASSARDKFYEQYF. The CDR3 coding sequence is TGTGCCAGCAGCGCTCGGGACAAGTTCTACGAGCAGTACTTC.

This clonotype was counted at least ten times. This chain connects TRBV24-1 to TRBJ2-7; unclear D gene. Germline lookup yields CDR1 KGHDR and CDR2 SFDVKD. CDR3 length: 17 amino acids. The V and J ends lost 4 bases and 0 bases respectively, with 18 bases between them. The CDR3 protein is CATSDLTRRCGSYEQYF. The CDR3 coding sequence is TGTGCCACCAGTGACCTAACCCGCCGGTGTGGCTCCTACGAGCAGTACTTC.